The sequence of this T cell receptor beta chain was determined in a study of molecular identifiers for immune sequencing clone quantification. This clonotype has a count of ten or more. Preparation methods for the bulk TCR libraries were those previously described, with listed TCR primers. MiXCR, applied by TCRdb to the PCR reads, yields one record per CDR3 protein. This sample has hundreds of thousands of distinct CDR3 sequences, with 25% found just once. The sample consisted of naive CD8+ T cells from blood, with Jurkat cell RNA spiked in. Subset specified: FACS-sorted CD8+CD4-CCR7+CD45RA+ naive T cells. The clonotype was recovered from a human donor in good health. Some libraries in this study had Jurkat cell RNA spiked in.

The CDR3 loop is CATRTAGTDTQYF. CDR3 DNA: TGTGCCACCCGGACAGCGGGCACAGATACGCAGTATTTT. The chain joins TRBV27 to TRBJ2-3, with D possibly matching TRBD1 (6 bases). The CDR3 has 13 amino acids. Germline V gene sequence: CDR1 MNHEY, CDR2 SMNVEV (reference sequence). V was pared by 10 bases and J by 1 base, with 12 bases between.